The 15 T cell receptor beta chains below come from one sample, sequenced in a study of blood T cell repertoires in COVID-19. Generated by immunoSEQ multiplex PCR, the TCRdb table keeps only in-frame clones and is missing some. This sample carries more than 100,000 clones, 75% to 90% of them seen once, and the ten largest clones take 2% to 2.5%. Sequenced input: peripheral blood. Receptors were obtained from a man in his fifties with active COVID-19.

This clone was found once. The CDR3 DNA follows: TGCAGCGTTACAAAGGACATGGGCATGAACACTGAAGCTTTCTTT. This sequence encodes CSVTKDMGMNTEAFF. The chain combines TRBV29-1 with TRBJ1-1; D may be TRBD1 (5 bases). Between the trimmed V and J ends, which lost 5 bases and 0 bases, there was a span of 16 bases. Germline V lookup: CDR1 SQVTM, CDR2 ANQGSEA. The CDR3 totals 15 residues.

The V gene is TRBV9, the J gene TRBJ2-1; TRBD2 matches 7 bases. With 0 bases clipped from V and 2 bases from J, the junction kept 2 bases outside the gene matches. The CDR3 consists of 15 residues. The germline gives CDR1 SGDLS, CDR2 YYNGEE. CDR3 nucleotide sequence: TGTGCCAGCAGCGTAGACGCGGGGGCCTACAATGAGCAGTTCTTC. It translates to CASSVDAGAYNEQFF.

The chain joins TRBV5-4 to TRBJ2-7; D remains unclear. V lost 3 bases and J 0 bases, leaving 7 bases between the germline ends. Germline V gives CDR1 SGHNT, CDR2 YYREEE (reference sequence). The CDR3 contains 13 residues. The chain's CDR3 is CASSSPPSYEQYF. In DNA, the CDR3 is TGTGCCAGCAGCTCCCCTCCCTCCTACGAGCAGTACTTC.

The chain combines TRBV7-6 with TRBJ2-7; possible D gene TRBD2, 6 bases. Germline V gene sequence: CDR1 SGHVS, CDR2 FNYEAQ. With 0 bases removed from V and 6 bases from J, the gap between germline ends came to 9 bases. This CDR3 has 13 amino acids. CDR3 in amino acids: CASSLAYGGEQYF. CDR3 bases: TGTGCCAGCAGCTTAGCGTACGGGGGCGAGCAGTACTTC.

This chain uses TRBV7-2 with TRBJ2-2; TRBD2 might be the D (6 bases). The ends were cut back, 5 bases at V and 4 bases at J, with 14 bases in the middle. Germline V gene lookup returns CDR1 SGHTA and CDR2 FQGNSA. The CDR3 is 15 residues long. CDR3 sequence reads: CASSTGVVITGELFF. The DNA of the CDR3 is TGTGCCAGCAGCACGGGAGTAGTAATCACCGGGGAGCTGTTTTTT.

This chain joins TRBV4-1 and TRBJ2-7; D remains unclear. V was cut by 0 bases and J by 7 bases, with 16 bases left in between. The CDR3 is made up of 15 amino acids. Germline CDR1 MGHRA, CDR2 YSYEKL. The DNA for the CDR3 is TGCGCCAGCAGCCAAGAAAGAACGGGTCGGAGAGAGCAGTACTTC. Its translation: CASSQERTGRREQYF.

J is TRBJ2-5 and V is TRBV6-5, with 7 bases fitting TRBD1. Germline CDR1 reads MNHEY; CDR2 reads SVGAGI. With V trimmed by 6 bases and J by 4 bases, 8 bases remained unmatched. The CDR3 is made up of 14 amino acids. Here the CDR3 DNA reads TGTGCCAGCAGCCGAGGGGGCAGCCGAGAGACCCAGTACTTC. Translation: CASSRGGSRETQYF.

Only one count was recorded for this clone. The chain couples TRBV9 to TRBJ2-1, with TRBD2 matching over 7 bases. Trimming took 3 bases from V and 9 from J; bases not matched to a gene: 12. From germline, CDR1 is SGDLS and CDR2 YYNGEE. CDR3 length: 15 amino acids. The CDR3 coding sequence is TGTGCCAGCAGCGCCAGAGCTGGGGGGGGAGCTGAGCAGTTCTTC. Protein sequence: CASSARAGGGAEQFF.

The table lists this clone with a few counts. The gene calls are TRBV25-1 and TRBJ1-5; maybe TRBD1 (5 bases). Germline CDR1 reads MGHDK; CDR2 reads SYGVNS. V was pared by 2 bases and J by 4 bases, with 12 bases between. This CDR3 is 15 amino acids long. The CDR3 spells CASSEGQGLNQPQHF. The CDR3 DNA follows: TGTGCCAGCAGTGAAGGTCAGGGACTTAATCAGCCCCAGCATTTT. Complete variable domain (other parts from reference TRBV25-1 and TRBJ1-5): EADIYQTPRYLVIGTGKKITLECSQTMGHDKMYWYQQDPGMELHLIHYSYGVNSTEKGDLSSESTVSRIRTEHFPLTLESARPSHTSQYLCASSEGQGLNQPQHFGDGTRLSIL.

The chain links TRBV7-9 to TRBJ2-1, with a weak D call TRBD2 (6 bases). CDR3 size: 15 residues. Germline V gene lookup returns CDR1 SEHNR and CDR2 FQNEAQ (reference sequence). V was trimmed by 0 bases and J by 3 bases, leaving 9 bases between them. CDR3 in DNA: TGTGCCAGCAGCTTAGCGGGGGGTTTCTACAATGAGCAGTTCTTC. Translation: CASSLAGGFYNEQFF. The variable domain in full, completed from reference TRBV7-9 and TRBJ2-1, reads DTGVSQNPRHKITKRGQNVTFRCDPISEHNRLYWYRQTLGQGPEFLTYFQNEAQLEKSRLLSDRFSAERPKGSFSTLEIQRTEQGDSAMYLCASSLAGGFYNEQFFGPGTRLTVL.

The chain employs TRBV7-8 and TRBJ2-5, with 9 bases matching TRBD1. Germline values: CDR1 SGHVS, CDR2 FQNEAQ. The J segment lost 1 base and the V segment lost 5 bases, leaving 5 bases of the junction unmatched. This CDR3 region has 15 residues. CDR3 coding DNA: TGTGCCAGCAGCCAGGGACAGGGAGGCCAAGAGACCCAGTACTTC. Amino acids: CASSQGQGGQETQYF.

The rearrangement joins TRBV2 to TRBJ1-6; tentative D call: TRBD1 (5 bases). V was pared by 1 base and J by 10 bases, with 14 bases between. This CDR3 has 15 amino acids. Per germline, CDR1 SNHLY and CDR2 FYNNEI. The CDR3 DNA sequence: TGTGCCAGCAGTGAAGGGCGGGGCTCAGTCTCACCCCTCCACTTT. Amino acids: CASSEGRGSVSPLHF.

The rearrangement links TRBV6-1 to TRBJ1-1; the D is unclear. CDR1 MNHNS and CDR2 SASEGT come from the germline V gene. The V end lost 2 bases, the J end lost 1 base, and 5 bases lay between the germline ends. The CDR3 has 13 amino acids. This CDR3 reads CASSENWNTEAFF. DNA for the CDR3: TGTGCCAGCAGTGAAAACTGGAACACTGAAGCTTTCTTT.

The rearrangement joins TRBV2 to TRBJ2-7, with D unresolved. This CDR3 has 12 residues. Trimming cost V 0 bases and J 10 bases, with 10 bases left between them. The germline V gene has CDR1 SNHLY and CDR2 FYNNEI. The CDR3 DNA sequence: TGTGCCAGCAGTGAAGCGTTCCGGTCCCAGTACTTC. Amino acid sequence: CASSEAFRSQYF.

The V and J genes are TRBV25-1 and TRBJ2-7; TRBD1 aligns across 10 bases. Germline CDR1 is MGHDK and CDR2 is SYGVNS. The trim removed 6 bases at V and 3 bases at J, leaving 5 bases unmatched. CDR3 length: 14 amino acids. CDR3 protein: CASSRRTGGYEQYF. CDR3 DNA: TGTGCCAGCAGCCGACGGACAGGGGGCTACGAGCAGTACTTC.